This section outlines one T cell receptor (beta chain) sequence together with its context. What it binds is not known. This sample is drawn from a study of beta chain features in type 1 diabetes. Study in general: Regarding age, gender and cell yields, patients proved similar to healthy donors.

This CDR3 is 15 amino acids long. V gave up 4 bases and J gave up 8 bases, with 19 bases separating them. Germline values: CDR1 SGHRS, CDR2 YFSETQ. The authors reverse transcribed all of the isolated RNA, so sequencing captured expressed TCRB transcripts. Only in-frame clones appear in the TCRdb table, and some are missing; sequencing was by immunoSEQ multiplex PCR. This table has around 180,000 clones, almost 8% appearing once. Study-wide results and caveats: In all four CD4+ subsets, TCRB CDR3 length was significantly, moderately reduced in type 1 diabetes.

Cells sorted by CD45RO/CCR7/CD25/CD127/CD95/CD27 comprised CD4+ naive, central memory, regulatory and stem cell-like memory cells. Sorted populations were all over 95% pure. Sequenced: central memory CD4+ T cells from blood. The source is a young man with type 1 diabetes. V usage is TRBV5-1 and J usage is TRBJ2-1, with TRBD2 as a possible D gene (6 bases). CDR3 protein: CASSGAGLNGDEQFF. CDR3 DNA: TGCGCCAGCAGCGGAGCGGGCCTGAACGGGGATGAGCAGTTCTTC. The variable domain in full, completed from reference TRBV5-1 and TRBJ2-1, reads KAGVTQTPRYLIKTRGQQVTLSCSPISGHRSVSWYQQTPGQGLQFLFEYFSETQRNKGNFPGRFSGRQFSNSRSEMNVSTLELGDSALYLCASSGAGLNGDEQFFGPGTRLTVL.